The 15 T cell receptor beta chains presented below share a single source sample, sequenced in a study of control samples from healthy donors and cancer patients (dated by TCRdb to 2020 to 2022). Library prep was done by the immunoSEQ multiplex PCR assay. Sourced from immuneACCESS, this table was stored by TCRdb with only in-frame sequences that have V and J called. A share of the clones is absent; for the studies checked, an unresolved V gene accounts for under half, and the remainder has no known explanation. The sample table records around 250,000 clones; roughly 80% of these occur just once. Of the sample, more than 10% is held by the ten largest clones. What was sequenced was PBMCs. Receptors originate from a woman in her sixties or seventies with lung cancer.

The J gene is TRBJ2-3, the V gene TRBV3-1 (or the pseudogene TRBV3-2), with D tentatively TRBD2 (6 bases). V lost 4 bases and J lost 1, with 12 bases in between. CDR1 and CDR2 (germline): LGHDT, YNNKEL (reference sequence). The CDR3 loop spans 15 amino acids. The CDR3 region is CASSLTGSGTDTQYF. The CDR3, as DNA: TGTGCCAGCAGCCTCACCGGGAGCGGCACAGATACGCAGTATTTT.

The rearrangement links TRBV5-4 to TRBJ2-7; TRBD2 might be the D (6 bases). The CDR3 consists of 14 residues. The V and J ends lost 3 bases and 3 bases respectively, with 13 bases between them. In germline, CDR1 is SGHNT, CDR2 YYREEE (reference sequence). CDR3 protein: CASSSAGRNYEQYF. CDR3 coding DNA: TGTGCCAGCAGCTCTGCGGGACGCAACTACGAGCAGTACTTC.

The chain joins TRBV6-4 to TRBJ2-5, with 10 bases lining up with TRBD2. J lost 5 bases, V lost 1 base, and 10 bases had no gene match. Germline V lookup: CDR1 MRHNA, CDR2 SNTAGT. This CDR3 comprises 17 residues. For the CDR3, the DNA is TGTGCCAGCAGTGACTTGTCGGCTAGCGGGAGTAACGAGACCCAGTACTTC. Amino acids: CASSDLSASGSNETQYF.

The V and J genes are TRBV3-1 (or the pseudogene TRBV3-2) and TRBJ1-1; D is perhaps TRBD1 (6 bases). Germline V gene lookup returns CDR1 LGHDT and CDR2 YNNKEL (reference sequence). The CDR3 loop spans 15 amino acids. The V and J ends lost 1 base and 1 base respectively, with 10 bases between them. CDR3 bases: TGTGCCAGCAGCCAAGTAGGGGGGAGGAACACTGAAGCTTTCTTT. Its protein product is CASSQVGGRNTEAFF.

The V call is TRBV11-3, the J call TRBJ2-2, with a tentative D call TRBD1 (5 bases). This CDR3 has 13 amino acids. V was clipped by 8 bases and J by 2 bases, with 9 bases between them. Germline CDR1 SGHNT, CDR2 YENEEA. The CDR3 sequence is CASAGRNTGELFF. CDR3 nucleotides: TGTGCCAGCGCAGGGCGAAACACCGGGGAGCTGTTTTTT.

This clone was seen a few times. The V and J genes are TRBV2 and TRBJ1-3; unclear D gene. The germline V gene has CDR1 SNHLY and CDR2 FYNNEI. With 4 bases removed from V and 0 bases from J, the gap between germline ends came to 13 bases. CDR3 length equals 16 residues. The CDR3 here is CASSVAGASSGNTIYF. The CDR3 DNA follows: TGTGCCAGCAGTGTTGCAGGCGCGAGCTCTGGAAACACCATATATTTT.

This sequence joins TRBV24-1 and TRBJ2-3; 9 bases are a match to TRBD2. J lost 2 bases, V lost 3 bases, and 11 bases had no gene match. There are 18 residues in the CDR3. The germline V gene encodes CDR1 KGHDR and CDR2 SFDVKD. CDR3 bases: TGTGCCACCAGTGATCAAGGGGGGGCTAGCGGGGACACAGATACGCAGTATTTT. Translated, it gives CATSDQGGASGDTDTQYF.

The rearrangement links TRBV12-3 or TRBV12-4 to TRBJ2-4; 7 bases align to TRBD1. V dropped 3 bases and J dropped 8; count of bases not matched to a gene: 4. This CDR3 is 13 amino acids long. CDR3 sequence: CASSFRGSDIQYF. The CDR3, as DNA: TGTGCCAGCAGTTTCAGGGGGTCCGACATTCAGTACTTC.

This chain uses TRBV29-1 with TRBJ1-2; D perhaps matches TRBD1 (5 bases). Trimming took off 7 bases at V and 6 bases at J, with 9 bases between the two ends. Germline CDR1 is SQVTM and CDR2 is ANQGSEA. The length of the CDR3 is 10 residues. CDR3 amino acids: CSGGGDGYTF. The CDR3 nucleotides read TGCAGCGGGGGGGGTGATGGCTACACCTTC.

The genes are TRBV18 and TRBJ1-1; 7 bases align to TRBD1. Germline CDR1 is KGHSH and CDR2 is LQKENI. The CDR3 covers 14 residues. V shed 5 bases, J shed 0 bases, and the junction held 3 bases outside the gene matches. The CDR3 reads CASSEGAVNTEAFF. The DNA of the CDR3 is TGTGCCAGCTCAGAGGGGGCTGTGAACACTGAAGCTTTCTTT.

The chain carries TRBV5-1 and TRBJ1-4, with 7 bases matching TRBD1. This CDR3 spans 15 amino acids. CDR1 SGHRS and CDR2 YFSETQ come from the germline V gene. V shed 4 bases and J 3 bases; nucleotides not matched to a gene: 6. CDR3 nucleotides: TGCGCCAGCAGCGGATCCGGGACAGCTAATGAAAAACTGTTTTTT. Translating gives CASSGSGTANEKLFF.

The J gene is TRBJ1-5, the V gene TRBV10-3; perhaps TRBD1 as D (5 bases). This CDR3 comprises 13 residues. Trimming stripped 8 bases from V and 9 bases from J, with 17 bases between. Germline-derived CDR1 and CDR2 are ENHRY and SYGVKD. The CDR3: CAIANGASGPQHF. The CDR3 bases are TGTGCCATCGCTAATGGGGCCTCGGGGCCCCAGCATTTT.

The genes are TRBV6-2 or TRBV6-3 and TRBJ1-1; maybe TRBD1 (5 bases). The CDR3 has 14 residues. Germline-derived CDR1 and CDR2 are MNHEY and SVGEGT. V was shortened by 5 bases and J by 5 bases, with 15 bases between the two germline ends. CDR3 nucleotide sequence: TGTGCCAGCAGTGACCCCGGGGGGGTTACTGAAGCTTTCTTT. This gives the protein CASSDPGGVTEAFF.

V and J are TRBV7-9 and TRBJ2-1; D gene ambiguous. The germline V gene has CDR1 SEHNR and CDR2 FQNEAQ (reference sequence). Deletions cut 1 base from V and 6 bases from J, with 10 bases between. CDR3 length equals 14 residues. CDR3 region: CASSLDIPINEQFF. In DNA form, the CDR3 reads TGTGCCAGCAGCTTAGATATACCGATCAATGAGCAGTTCTTC.

This chain's CDR3 is CASSWGEDVQYF. The DNA for the CDR3 is TGTGCCAGCAGTTGGGGGGAAGACGTTCAGTACTTC. The chain recombines TRBV28 with TRBJ2-4; the D gene is possibly TRBD2 (6 bases). There are 12 residues in the CDR3. Germline loops: CDR1 MDHEN, CDR2 SYDVKM. V lost 4 bases and J 11 bases, leaving 12 bases between the germline ends. Drawing the rest from reference TRBV28 and TRBJ2-4, the complete variable domain is DVKVTQSSRYLVKRTGEKVFLECVQDMDHENMFWYRQDPGLGLRLIYFSYDVKMKEKGDIPEGYSVSREKKERFSLILESASTNQTSMYLCASSWGEDVQYFGAGTRLSVL.